This paragraph reports one TCR beta chain. This record comes from a study of blood T cell repertoires in COVID-19. Study as a whole: In each case, the material was cDNA or gDNA derived from T cells, B-cell-depleted T cells, or PBMCs.

Germline V CDR1 and CDR2: MNHEY, SMNVEV (reference sequence). With V trimmed by 6 bases and J by 9 bases, 5 bases remained unmatched. The CDR3 is 13 residues long. Produced via immunoSEQ multiplex PCR; TCRdb's table is partial and in-frame only. The table has about 200,000 clones, 70% to 90% seen once; the top ten hold around 4.8%. Material: peripheral blood. The chain links TRBV27 to TRBJ1-6, with 7 bases matching TRBD1. The sequence was collected from a human donor in a cohort sampled during active COVID-19. The CDR3 nucleotides read TGTGCCAGCAGGGGGGACAGTAGTTCACCCCTCCACTTT. This codes for CASRGDSSSPLHF.